The 32 T cell receptor beta chains in this list originate from one sample, sequenced in a study of CD8 T cells in ankylosing spondylitis. Overall study findings and caveats: Seemingly distinctive of ankylosing spondylitis blood was a TCR beta motif formed by eight highly homologous variants.

These receptors have no identified antigens. A single record per CDR3 protein comes from TCRdb applying MiXCR to the 5' RACE reads. Counted here are 350,000 to 450,000 distinct CDR3 sequences, more than 25% occurring once; the ten biggest clones make up about 0.92%. The sample consisted of blood, either unsorted or a sorted T cell fraction (not recorded which). These receptors originate from a male donor with ankylosing spondylitis.

This chain joins TRBV5-1 and TRBJ2-7; D is unresolved. Looked up from germline, CDR1 is SGHRS and CDR2 is YFSETQ. Deletions cut 4 bases from V and 3 bases from J, with 11 bases between. The CDR3 is 13 amino acids. The CDR3 bases are TGCGCCAGCAGCCACAAACCCAGCTACGAGCAGTACTTC. Translating gives CASSHKPSYEQYF.

There are a few counts of this clonotype. This chain connects TRBV2 to TRBJ2-7; either TRBD1 or TRBD2 may fit D (5 bases each). The CDR3 spans 14 residues. Trimming shortened V by 7 bases and J by 6 bases, and 19 bases separated the two germline ends. Germline V gene sequence: CDR1 SNHLY, CDR2 FYNNEI. CDR3 amino acids: CASMGDWGVGEQYF. CDR3 bases: TGTGCCAGCATGGGGGATTGGGGAGTAGGCGAGCAGTACTTC.

The V and J genes are TRBV7-9 and TRBJ1-5; D not resolved. The germline V gene encodes CDR1 SEHNR and CDR2 FQNEAQ (reference sequence). This CDR3 is 13 amino acids long. Trimming took 1 base from V and 9 from J, leaving 10 bases between them. CDR3 coding DNA: TGTGCCAGCAGCTTAGACGGCGGCCGGCCCCAGCATTTT. It encodes CASSLDGGRPQHF.

The chain couples TRBV21-1 to TRBJ2-1; TRBD1 is taken as the D call from the table, unchecked against the DNA. TRBV21-1 corresponds to a pseudogene. There are 16 residues in the CDR3. The CDR3 loop reads CASSSRRGAKDDEQFF. The CDR3 DNA reads as TGTGCCAGCAGCAGCCGAAGAGGGGCTAAGGACGATGAGCAGTTCTTC.

The chain links TRBV5-6 to TRBJ2-1; TRBD2 might be the D (6 bases). The V end was cut by 3 bases, the J end by 5 bases, with 12 bases between. Germline V gene sequence: CDR1 SGHDT, CDR2 YYEEEE. The CDR3 spans 14 residues. CDR3 amino acids: CASSSPDYNNEQFF. The DNA for the CDR3 is TGTGCCAGCAGCTCTCCGGACTACAACAATGAGCAGTTCTTC.

V and J are TRBV15 and TRBJ2-7, with D maybe TRBD1 (6 bases). Germline CDR1 and CDR2: LNHNV and YYDKDF (reference sequence). CDR3 length equals 14 residues. Trimming pared 8 bases from V and 5 bases from J, leaving 19 bases between. The CDR3 region is CATSHGVQGNEQYF. CDR3 nucleotides: TGTGCCACCTCACATGGGGTACAGGGCAACGAGCAGTACTTC.

This clonotype was seen more than once but under ten times. This chain connects TRBV3-1 to TRBJ2-1; D is undetermined. V was pared by 2 bases and J by 3 bases, with 17 bases between. The CDR3 loop spans 17 amino acids. CDR1 is LGHDT, CDR2 YNNKEL, per germline (reference sequence). CDR3 bases: TGTGCCAGCAGCCAACCCCCCGGAGCGCGGATCTACAATGAGCAGTTCTTC. Translated, it gives CASSQPPGARIYNEQFF.

There are a few counts of this clonotype. This rearrangement joins TRBV20-1 to TRBJ2-3; 8 nucleotides match TRBD1. Per the germline V gene, CDR1 is DFQATT and CDR2 is SNEGSKA (reference sequence). After removal of 3 bases from V and 6 bases from J, the junction contained 11 bases not matched to a gene. CDR3 length: 15 residues. DNA for the CDR3: TGCAGTGCTAGTCCAGCCGACAGGGGTGGCGATACGCAGTATTTT. Encoded protein: CSASPADRGGDTQYF.

The rearrangement joins TRBV20-1 to TRBJ2-2, with 9 positions matching TRBD2. The V segment lost 2 bases and the J segment 5 bases; nucleotides outside the gene matches: 9. The CDR3 consists of 16 residues. Germline V gene data show CDR1 as DFQATT and CDR2 as SNEGSKA (reference sequence). CDR3 DNA: TGCAGTGCTAGAATGGCGGGAGGGAAAGGAACCGGGGAGCTGTTTTTT. Amino acids: CSARMAGGKGTGELFF.

The chain employs TRBV11-2 and TRBJ2-5; a weak D match, TRBD2 (5 bases). The CDR3 length is 14 residues. Germline CDR1 is SGHAT and CDR2 is FQNNGV. V lost 4 bases to trimming and J lost 5 bases, with 14 bases between them. In DNA form, the CDR3 reads TGTGCCAGCAGCTGGTCTCCCACTAGTGAGACCCAGTACTTC. As protein: CASSWSPTSETQYF.

This clonotype was seen a handful of times. The chain recombines TRBV30 with TRBJ2-1, with D perhaps given as TRBD1 or TRBD2 (5 bases each). The CDR3 is made up of 11 amino acids. With 5 bases removed from V and 8 bases from J, the gap between germline ends came to 10 bases. The germline V gene encodes CDR1 GTSNPN and CDR2 SVGIG (reference sequence). CDR3 bases: TGTGCCTGGGGGGGTAGATATGAGCAGTTCTTC. Translation: CAWGGRYEQFF.

The chain couples TRBV11-2 to TRBJ2-2; the match to TRBD2 covers 7 bases. The V segment lost 0 bases and the J segment 4 bases; nucleotides outside the gene matches: 2. The CDR3 is 15 amino acids. In germline, CDR1 is SGHAT, CDR2 FQNNGV. CDR3 loop: CASSLEGGSTGELFF. For the CDR3, the DNA is TGTGCCAGCAGCTTAGAGGGCGGGAGCACCGGGGAGCTGTTTTTT.

V is TRBV20-1 and J is TRBJ2-5; D possibly uses TRBD1 or TRBD2 (5 bases each). The CDR3 is 13 amino acids. Deletions cut 1 base from V and 5 bases from J, with 11 bases between. Germline CDR1 reads DFQATT; CDR2 reads SNEGSKA (reference sequence). CDR3 residues: CSARVRGPETQYF. As DNA, the CDR3 is TGCAGTGCTAGAGTTCGGGGACCCGAGACCCAGTACTTC.

The chain carries TRBV7-9 and TRBJ2-7, with TRBD2 matching over 7 bases. Per germline, CDR1 SEHNR and CDR2 FQNEAQ (reference sequence). This CDR3 comprises 13 residues. Unmatched junction bases numbered 4, after V lost 7 bases and J lost 1 base. CDR3 DNA sequence: TGTGCCAGCATAGCTAGCGGATCCTACGAGCAGTACTTC. Translated, it gives CASIASGSYEQYF.

The rearrangement uses TRBV24-1 and TRBJ2-1; 11 bases map to TRBD2. This CDR3 contains 16 residues. J lost 7 bases, V lost 1 base, and 5 bases had no gene match. The V gene's germline CDR1 is KGHDR and CDR2 SFDVKD. This CDR3 reads CATSDFTGLAENEQFF. In DNA form, the CDR3 reads TGTGCCACCAGTGATTTTACGGGACTAGCGGAAAATGAGCAGTTCTTC.

Only a few counts were recorded for this clonotype. This sequence joins TRBV20-1 and TRBJ1-3; a weak D match, TRBD1 (5 bases). V was clipped by 6 bases and J by 4 bases, with 10 bases between them. The CDR3 is made up of 12 amino acids. Germline CDR1 reads DFQATT; CDR2 reads SNEGSKA (reference sequence). CDR3 bases: TGCAGTGCGCTTAGGGACGGAAACACCATATATTTT. Translation gives CSALRDGNTIYF.

This clonotype was detected only a few times. The chain is built from TRBV20-1 and TRBJ1-1; tentatively, D is TRBD1 (6 bases). V was shortened by 3 bases and J by 1 base, with 9 bases between the two germline ends. CDR3 size: 13 residues. Germline V gene sequence: CDR1 DFQATT, CDR2 SNEGSKA (reference sequence). As DNA, the CDR3 is TGCAGTGCTAGCGCAGGGGAGAACACTGAAGCTTTCTTT. Amino acid sequence: CSASAGENTEAFF.

This clonotype was counted only a few times. The chain joins TRBV3-1 to TRBJ2-2; TRBD2 matches at 7 bases. V was pared by 3 bases and J by 4 bases, with 5 bases of the junction left unmatched. The CDR3 runs 15 residues. The germline V gene has CDR1 LGHDT and CDR2 YNNKEL (reference sequence). CDR3 bases: TGTGCCAGCAGCCAGGGAGGGAGACCCACCGGGGAGCTGTTTTTT. Its protein is CASSQGGRPTGELFF.

V gene TRBV20-1 combines with J gene TRBJ2-3; D uncertain. The V end lost 6 bases, the J end lost 0 bases, and 7 bases lay between the germline ends. The CDR3 loop spans 12 amino acids. CDR1 and CDR2 from the germline V gene are DFQATT and SNEGSKA (reference sequence). The CDR3: CSALTSTDTQYF. As DNA, the CDR3 is TGCAGTGCGTTAACTAGCACAGATACGCAGTATTTT.

This clonotype was seen a handful of times. The V and J genes are TRBV2 and TRBJ2-5; TRBD1 matches at 10 bases. Per the germline V gene, CDR1 is SNHLY and CDR2 is FYNNEI. Unmatched junction bases numbered 5, after V lost 7 bases and J lost 3 bases. CDR3 length: 14 amino acids. The DNA for the CDR3 is TGTGCCAGCACTTGGGGGACAGGGGAAGAGACCCAGTACTTC. It codes for CASTWGTGEETQYF.

This clonotype was observed a handful of times. The DNA of the CDR3 is TGTGCCAGCAGCAAGGGACTAGCGGGAGGTTATGGTGAGCAGTTCTTC. Translation gives CASSKGLAGGYGEQFF. The rearrangement links TRBV7-2 to TRBJ2-1, with 15 bases matching TRBD2. The V gene end was trimmed by 5 bases and the J gene end by 9 bases; junction bases not matched to a gene: 8. Looked up from germline, CDR1 is SGHTA and CDR2 is FQGNSA. This CDR3 has 16 amino acids.

The chain recombines TRBV12-3 or TRBV12-4 with TRBJ2-5, with 11 bases identical to TRBD1. V gave up 5 bases and J gave up 4 bases; unmatched junction bases: 9. The CDR3 spans 16 residues. The CDR3 nucleotides are TGTGCCAGCAGTGCCAGAGGACAGGGGGCGGGAGAGACCCAGTACTTC. Translating it yields CASSARGQGAGETQYF.

This clonotype was seen a handful of times. The rearrangement uses TRBV12-3 or TRBV12-4 and TRBJ2-1; possibly TRBD2 for D (5 bases). The germline V and J ends were trimmed by 6 bases and 0 bases, with 12 bases remaining between them. The CDR3 consists of 15 residues. As DNA, the CDR3 is TGTGCCAGCAGGTCCAGCGGCAGCTCCTACAATGAGCAGTTCTTC. Its translation: CASRSSGSSYNEQFF.

This clonotype appeared a few times. The gene calls are TRBV20-1 and TRBJ2-5, with D possibly matching TRBD2 (7 bases). CDR1 is DFQATT and CDR2 is SNEGSKA in the germline V gene (reference sequence). Trimming left V 8 bases short and J 5 bases short, with 15 bases between. The CDR3 has 12 residues. This CDR3 reads CSTGGGAETQYF. CDR3 bases: TGCAGTACCGGTGGGGGGGCCGAGACCCAGTACTTC.

This clonotype was seen a handful of times. The V gene is TRBV10-3, the J gene TRBJ2-3, with 7 nucleotides matching TRBD2. The CDR3 runs 14 residues. Per the germline V gene, CDR1 is ENHRY and CDR2 is SYGVKD. The junction had 13 bases not matched to a gene; V was cut back by 10 bases and J by 6 bases. The CDR3 DNA reads as TGTGCCACGGCGGCGGGAGCAACTTGGGATACGCAGTATTTT. Its protein product is CATAAGATWDTQYF.

This clonotype turned up a few times. The V call is TRBV6-6, the J call TRBJ2-2; TRBD2 might be the D (5 bases). Trimming took 2 bases from V and 15 from J, leaving 16 bases between them. This CDR3 region has 13 residues. From germline, CDR1 is MNHNY and CDR2 SVGAGI (reference sequence). The CDR3 loop reads CASSYQDKRRMFF. The CDR3 DNA follows: TGTGCCAGCAGTTACCAAGACAAGAGGAGGATGTTTTTT.

The chain has TRBV7-2 and TRBJ1-3; D unresolved. The germline gives CDR1 SGHTA, CDR2 FQGNSA. This CDR3 comprises 16 residues. Trimming cost V 1 base and J 0 bases, with 10 bases left between them. CDR3 coding DNA: TGTGCCAGCAGCTTAGACGGCAGCCTCTCTGGAAACACCATATATTTT. Its translation is CASSLDGSLSGNTIYF.

V gene TRBV7-2 combines with J gene TRBJ2-3; perhaps TRBD1 as D (5 bases). Germline lookup yields CDR1 SGHTA and CDR2 FQGNSA. Trimming took 5 bases from V and 0 from J, leaving 12 bases between them. CDR3 length equals 15 residues. In DNA form, the CDR3 reads TGTGCCAGCAGCCCAGGGATATTTAGCACAGATACGCAGTATTTT. Protein product: CASSPGIFSTDTQYF.

The V call is TRBV5-1, the J call TRBJ2-1; the match to TRBD1 covers 8 bases. V trimming: 4 bases; J trimming: 2 bases; junction bases outside the gene matches: 8. From germline, CDR1 is SGHRS and CDR2 YFSETQ. CDR3 length equals 16 residues. This CDR3 reads CASSPDRGPPYNEQFF. CDR3 coding DNA: TGCGCCAGCAGCCCCGACAGGGGCCCCCCCTACAATGAGCAGTTCTTC.

This sequence joins TRBV3-1 and TRBJ2-5; 10 nucleotides align to TRBD2. CDR1 and CDR2 (germline): LGHDT, YNNKEL (reference sequence). There are 14 residues in the CDR3. V dropped 2 bases and J dropped 3; count of bases not matched to a gene: 0. CDR3: CASSQLAGEETQYF. In DNA form, the CDR3 reads TGTGCCAGCAGCCAACTAGCGGGAGAAGAGACCCAGTACTTC.

The gene calls are TRBV5-5 and TRBJ1-6, with 8 bases identical to TRBD1. The CDR3 runs 13 residues. Germline loops: CDR1 SGHKS, CDR2 YYEKEE (reference sequence). Trimming removed 5 bases from V and 8 bases from J; junction bases left unmatched: 3. The CDR3: CASSPTGDSPLHF. The CDR3, as DNA: TGTGCCAGCAGTCCGACAGGGGATTCACCCCTCCACTTT.

The chain combines TRBV12-3 or TRBV12-4 with TRBJ1-1; D gene ambiguous. This CDR3 contains 12 residues. Trimming pared 0 bases from V and 11 bases from J, leaving 10 bases between. The CDR3 loop is CASSLALGAAFF. The CDR3 nucleotides read TGTGCCAGCAGTTTAGCGCTGGGCGCTGCTTTCTTT.